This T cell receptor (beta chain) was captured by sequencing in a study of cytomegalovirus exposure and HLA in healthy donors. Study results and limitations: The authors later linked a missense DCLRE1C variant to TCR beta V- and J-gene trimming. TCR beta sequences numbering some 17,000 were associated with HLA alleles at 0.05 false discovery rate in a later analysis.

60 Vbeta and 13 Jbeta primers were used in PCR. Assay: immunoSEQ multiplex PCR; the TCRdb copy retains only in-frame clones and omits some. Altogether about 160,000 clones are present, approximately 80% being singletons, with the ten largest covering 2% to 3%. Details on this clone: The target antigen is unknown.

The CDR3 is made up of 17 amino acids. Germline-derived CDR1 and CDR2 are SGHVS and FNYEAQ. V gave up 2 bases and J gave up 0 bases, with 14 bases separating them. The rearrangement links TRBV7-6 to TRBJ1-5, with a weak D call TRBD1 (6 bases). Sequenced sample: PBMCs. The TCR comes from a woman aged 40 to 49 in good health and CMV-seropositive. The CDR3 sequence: CASSLLDSAYSNQPQHF. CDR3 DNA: TGTGCCAGCAGCTTATTGGACAGTGCTTATAGCAATCAGCCCCAGCATTTT.